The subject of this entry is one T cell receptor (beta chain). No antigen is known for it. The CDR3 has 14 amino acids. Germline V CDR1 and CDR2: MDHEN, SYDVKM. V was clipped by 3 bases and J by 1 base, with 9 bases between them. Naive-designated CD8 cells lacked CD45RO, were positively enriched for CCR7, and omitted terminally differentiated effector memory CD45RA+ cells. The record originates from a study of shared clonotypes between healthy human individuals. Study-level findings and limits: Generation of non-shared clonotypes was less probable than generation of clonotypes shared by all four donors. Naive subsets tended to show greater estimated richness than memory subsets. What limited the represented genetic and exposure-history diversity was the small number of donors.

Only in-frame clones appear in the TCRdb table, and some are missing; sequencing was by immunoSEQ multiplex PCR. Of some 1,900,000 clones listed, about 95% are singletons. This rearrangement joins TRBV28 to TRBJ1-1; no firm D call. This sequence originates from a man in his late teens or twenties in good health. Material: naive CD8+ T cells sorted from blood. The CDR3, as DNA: TGTGCCAGCAGTTTCCTAACAGAGAACACTGAAGCTTTCTTT. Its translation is CASSFLTENTEAFF.